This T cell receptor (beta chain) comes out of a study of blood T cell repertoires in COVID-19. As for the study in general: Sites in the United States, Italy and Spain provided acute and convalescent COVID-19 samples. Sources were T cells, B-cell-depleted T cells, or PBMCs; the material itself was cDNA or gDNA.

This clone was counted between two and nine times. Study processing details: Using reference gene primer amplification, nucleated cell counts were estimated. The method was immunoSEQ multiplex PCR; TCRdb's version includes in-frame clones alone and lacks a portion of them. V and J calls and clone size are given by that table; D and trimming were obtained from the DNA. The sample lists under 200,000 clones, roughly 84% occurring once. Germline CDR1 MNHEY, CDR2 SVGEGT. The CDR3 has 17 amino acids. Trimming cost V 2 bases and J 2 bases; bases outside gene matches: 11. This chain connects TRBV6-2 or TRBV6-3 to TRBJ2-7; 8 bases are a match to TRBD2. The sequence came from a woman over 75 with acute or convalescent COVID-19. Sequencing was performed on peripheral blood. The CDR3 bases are TGTGCCAGCAGTTACCCGGACAAGCGGGAGTTTGCCTACGAGCAGTACTTC. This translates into CASSYPDKREFAYEQYF.